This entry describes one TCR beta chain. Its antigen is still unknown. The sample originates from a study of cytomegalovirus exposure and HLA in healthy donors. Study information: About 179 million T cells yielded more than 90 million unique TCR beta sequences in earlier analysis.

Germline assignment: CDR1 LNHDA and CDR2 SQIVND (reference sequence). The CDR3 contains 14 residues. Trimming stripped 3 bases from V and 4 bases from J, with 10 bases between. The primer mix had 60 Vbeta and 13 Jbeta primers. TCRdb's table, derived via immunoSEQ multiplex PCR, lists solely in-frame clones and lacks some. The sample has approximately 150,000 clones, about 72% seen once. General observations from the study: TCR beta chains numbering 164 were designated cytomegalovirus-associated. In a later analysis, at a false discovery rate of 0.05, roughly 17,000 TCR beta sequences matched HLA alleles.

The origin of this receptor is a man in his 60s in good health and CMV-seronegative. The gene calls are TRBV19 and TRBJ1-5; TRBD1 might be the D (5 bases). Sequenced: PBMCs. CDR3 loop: CASSMGQKNQPQHF. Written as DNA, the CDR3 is TGTGCCAGTAGTATGGGGCAGAAGAATCAGCCCCAGCATTTT.